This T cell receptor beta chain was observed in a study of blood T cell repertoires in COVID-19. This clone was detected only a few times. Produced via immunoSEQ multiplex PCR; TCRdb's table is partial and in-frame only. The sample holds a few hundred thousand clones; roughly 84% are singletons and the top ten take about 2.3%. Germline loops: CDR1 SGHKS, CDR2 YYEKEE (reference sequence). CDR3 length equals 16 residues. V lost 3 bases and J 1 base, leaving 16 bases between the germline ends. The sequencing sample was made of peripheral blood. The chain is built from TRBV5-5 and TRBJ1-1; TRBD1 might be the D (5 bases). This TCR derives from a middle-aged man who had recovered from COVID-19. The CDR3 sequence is CASSSTPDRTNTEAFF. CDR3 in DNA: TGTGCCAGCAGCTCAACCCCAGACAGAACGAACACTGAAGCTTTCTTT.